The 2 T cell receptor beta chains below all came from one sample that was sequenced in a study of blood T cells in healthy people across ages. PCR was performed a second time for about 7 to 11 cycles using a sample-barcoded 5' primer and a J-beta primer mix. TCRdb called the 5' RACE reads again in MiXCR, with one record for every CDR3 protein. The sample holds about 1,000,000 distinct CDR3 sequences, over 35% seen once. Sequences were obtained from blood. The receptors were gathered from a woman in her sixties in good health.

This chain links TRBV4-2 with TRBJ1-1; D is perhaps TRBD1 (5 bases). Germline V gene data show CDR1 as LGHNA and CDR2 as YNFKEQ. The CDR3 totals 16 residues. Trimming took 0 bases from V and 4 from J, leaving 15 bases between them. CDR3 sequence reads: CASSQETGEAGTEAFF. CDR3 nucleotides: TGTGCCAGCAGCCAAGAAACGGGGGAGGCAGGCACTGAAGCTTTCTTT.

The genes are TRBV15 and TRBJ1-4, with D unresolved. V lost 0 bases, J lost 8 bases, and 4 bases lay in between. The CDR3 consists of 12 residues. The germline V gene has CDR1 LNHNV and CDR2 YYDKDF (reference sequence). For the CDR3, the DNA is TGTGCCACCAGCAGAGATCGGGAAAAACTGTTTTTT. Residues: CATSRDREKLFF.